This record concerns one TCR beta chain sequence. No antigen is known for it. Measured with immunoSEQ multiplex PCR; TCRdb has only the in-frame clones, and not every one. The sample yields about 6,500 clones, 50% to 80% seen once. The V end lost 5 bases, the J end lost 7 bases, and 17 bases lay between the germline ends. This CDR3 has 14 residues. CDR1 SGHAT and CDR2 FQDESV come from the germline V gene (reference sequence). The data originate from a study of early stage breast cancer tumors. Study in general: The ER+/PR+/HER2- tumors included about 8 ductal and a few lobular carcinomas. The study's findings and limits: Compared with adjacent normal breast tissue, tumors showed about 2.5-fold greater T cell density and higher clonality. Comparing each tissue with blood distinguished tumor from normal in about 90% of the 16 patients.

This TCR was sampled from a person aged 45 to 59 with breast cancer. The chain couples TRBV11-1 to TRBJ2-5, with unresolved D. Sequencing used normal breast tissue next to the tumor. The CDR3 region is CASSPDGRDGTQYF. The DNA for the CDR3 is TGTGCCAGCAGCCCTGACGGGCGTGATGGGACCCAGTACTTC. The whole variable domain, filled in from reference TRBV11-1 and TRBJ2-5, reads EAEVAQSPRYKITEKSQAVAFWCDPISGHATLYWYRQILGQGPELLVQFQDESVVDDSQLPKDRFSAERLKGVDSTLKIQPAELGDSAMYLCASSPDGRDGTQYFGPGTRLLVL.